One sample yielded the 20 T cell receptor beta chains listed below, sequenced in a study of blood T cell repertoires in COVID-19 (TCRdb year 2020). The library was prepared using the immunoSEQ multiplex PCR assay. Here the immuneACCESS table is served through TCRdb, limited to in-frame sequences with V and J called. Missing clones are a known gap in these copies; in checked studies unresolved V genes cover under half, and the rest lacks a known reason. The sample yields under 350,000 clones; over 65% were counted once. The leading ten clones occupy 3.5% to 5.5% of the sample. The specimen sequenced was peripheral blood. The source of these receptors is a man aged 55 to 70 who had recovered from COVID-19.

The V gene is TRBV28, the J gene TRBJ1-1; D perhaps matches TRBD1 (5 bases). The length of the CDR3 is 14 residues. From germline, CDR1 is MDHEN and CDR2 SYDVKM. Trimming stripped 3 bases from V and 0 bases from J, with 8 bases between. CDR3 protein: CASSFRGMNTEAFF. The DNA for the CDR3 is TGTGCCAGCAGTTTTCGGGGGATGAACACTGAAGCTTTCTTT.

The rearrangement joins TRBV30 to TRBJ1-1; D is possibly TRBD1 (6 bases). This CDR3 comprises 14 residues. Germline CDR1 is GTSNPN and CDR2 is SVGIG (reference sequence). Trimming removed 4 bases at V and 2 bases at J, with 14 bases between. In DNA, the CDR3 is TGTGCCTGGACCTCCGGACAGCATAACACTGAAGCTTTCTTT. Amino acids: CAWTSGQHNTEAFF.

The rearrangement joins TRBV5-1 to TRBJ2-1; possible D gene TRBD2, 5 bases. V was shortened by 4 bases and J by 9 bases, with 11 bases between the two germline ends. This CDR3 comprises 12 residues. Germline V gene sequence: CDR1 SGHRS, CDR2 YFSETQ. The CDR3 DNA follows: TGCGCCAGCAGCCCAACTACTAGTGAGCAGTTCTTC. Protein product: CASSPTTSEQFF.

This rearrangement joins TRBV7-9 to TRBJ1-2; TRBD1 matches at 7 bases. With V trimmed by 4 bases and J by 3 bases, 8 bases remained unmatched. This CDR3 is built from 15 residues. Germline assignment: CDR1 SEHNR and CDR2 FQNEAQ (reference sequence). CDR3 loop: CASSWTGVGDYGYTF. CDR3 in DNA: TGTGCCAGCAGCTGGACAGGAGTTGGGGACTATGGCTACACCTTC.

As regards this clone: Other nucleotide sequences from this sample produce the same CDR3. V usage is TRBV19 and J usage is TRBJ1-6; 8 bases are a match to TRBD1. The CDR3 spans 13 residues. In germline, CDR1 is LNHDA, CDR2 SQIVND (reference sequence). With 8 bases clipped from V and 6 bases from J, the junction kept 3 bases outside the gene matches. For the CDR3, the DNA is TGTGCCAGTGCCGGACAGGGTAATTCACCCCTCCACTTT. Its translation: CASAGQGNSPLHF.

The sample holds one count of this clone. The J gene is TRBJ1-1, the V gene TRBV6-1, with 7 bases lining up with TRBD1. This CDR3 region has 13 residues. With V trimmed by 5 bases and J by 4 bases, 4 bases remained unmatched. Germline loops: CDR1 MNHNS, CDR2 SASEGT. The CDR3 loop reads CASSHDRATEAFF. CDR3 nucleotides: TGTGCCAGCAGTCACGACAGGGCCACTGAAGCTTTCTTT.

This chain uses TRBV18 with TRBJ1-1; weak D call: TRBD1 (5 bases). Germline CDR1 is KGHSH and CDR2 is LQKENI. This CDR3 has 12 residues. V was cut by 6 bases and J by 8 bases, with 13 bases left in between. CDR3 region: CASSQQDREAFF. The CDR3 coding sequence is TGTGCCAGCTCGCAACAGGATCGGGAAGCTTTCTTT.

This sequence joins TRBV27 and TRBJ2-7, with D tentatively TRBD1 (6 bases). The germline V and J ends were trimmed by 8 bases and 4 bases, with 18 bases remaining between them. Looked up from germline, CDR1 is MNHEY and CDR2 is SMNVEV (reference sequence). The CDR3 loop spans 14 amino acids. The CDR3 loop reads CASRRLGDIYEQYF. The CDR3 DNA reads TGTGCCAGCCGCAGGCTAGGGGACATTTACGAGCAGTACTTC.

This clone has just a few counts. The rearrangement uses TRBV6-5 and TRBJ1-3; 7 bases are shared with TRBD1. The CDR3 has 15 amino acids. Looked up from germline, CDR1 is MNHEY and CDR2 is SVGAGI. V dropped 6 bases and J dropped 0; count of bases not matched to a gene: 5. The CDR3 loop reads CASRRQGGSGNTIYF. CDR3 nucleotide sequence: TGTGCCAGCAGAAGACAGGGAGGCTCTGGAAACACCATATATTTT.

This clone was picked up one time. The chain joins TRBV6-4 to TRBJ1-5; D unresolved. Trimming removed 4 bases at V and 4 bases at J, with 8 bases between. The CDR3 contains 13 residues. CDR1 MRHNA and CDR2 SNTAGT come from the germline V gene. CDR3 sequence reads: CASSAGSNQPQHF. The CDR3 nucleotides are TGTGCCAGCAGTGCGGGGAGTAATCAGCCCCAGCATTTT.

The chain joins TRBV9 to TRBJ1-6; D perhaps matches TRBD1 (5 bases). Germline V gives CDR1 SGDLS, CDR2 YYNGEE. This CDR3 has 14 residues. V lost 4 bases and J 6 bases, leaving 11 bases between the germline ends. CDR3 coding DNA: TGTGCCAGCAGCCCCCGGACACCTAATTCACCCCTCCACTTT. It yields the protein CASSPRTPNSPLHF.

The V call is TRBV6-5, the J call TRBJ2-7; weak D call: TRBD1 (6 bases). The CDR3 loop spans 15 amino acids. Germline CDR1 is MNHEY and CDR2 is SVGAGI. The V and J ends lost 0 bases and 5 bases respectively, with 14 bases between them. The CDR3 region has the DNA TGTGCCAGCAGTTACTCAAGGCAGGGGAACAACGAGCAGTACTTC. Encoded protein: CASSYSRQGNNEQYF.

The chain recombines TRBV10-1 with TRBJ2-1, with 13 bases aligning to TRBD2. After removal of 3 bases from V and 0 bases from J, the junction contained 2 bases not matched to a gene. The CDR3 is made up of 17 amino acids. The germline V gene encodes CDR1 WNHNN and CDR2 SYGVQD (reference sequence). Written as DNA, the CDR3 is TGCGCCAGCAGTGACCGGACTAGCGGGAGCTCCTACAATGAGCAGTTCTTC. This codes for CASSDRTSGSSYNEQFF.

The rearrangement uses TRBV7-9 and TRBJ2-3; tentatively, D is TRBD2 (5 bases). Germline values: CDR1 SEHNR, CDR2 FQNEAQ (reference sequence). The length of the CDR3 is 16 residues. Trimming shortened V by 5 bases and J by 5 bases, and 20 bases separated the two germline ends. The CDR3 reads CASSPLAVLWGDTQYF. DNA for the CDR3: TGTGCCAGCAGCCCCCTAGCTGTCCTCTGGGGAGATACGCAGTATTTT.

This chain links TRBV19 with TRBJ2-7; TRBD2 agrees at 8 bases. In germline, CDR1 is LNHDA, CDR2 SQIVND (reference sequence). This CDR3 spans 14 amino acids. V was clipped by 7 bases and J by 5 bases; unmatched bases: 10. The CDR3 bases are TGTGCCAGTACATCCCATCCGGGGGGGGACGAGCAGTACTTC. Its translation: CASTSHPGGDEQYF.

The chain employs TRBV3-1 (or the pseudogene TRBV3-2) and TRBJ1-4; 7 bases line up with TRBD1. V lost 4 bases and J lost 8; bases outside the gene matches: 10. Germline V gene data show CDR1 as LGHDT and CDR2 as YNNKEL (reference sequence). The CDR3 covers 15 residues. CDR3 sequence reads: CASSRKGAVGEKLFF. The CDR3 DNA follows: TGTGCCAGCAGCCGCAAGGGGGCGGTGGGGGAAAAACTGTTTTTT.

In its sample, this clone was seen once. The chain uses TRBV7-9 and TRBJ2-7; 9 positions match TRBD1. Unmatched junction bases numbered 12, after V lost 5 bases and J lost 7 bases. This CDR3 region has 15 residues. CDR1 and CDR2 (germline): SEHNR, FQNEAQ (reference sequence). In DNA, the CDR3 is TGTGCCAGCAGCGCTATTCCGGGACAGGGAATTGAGCAGTACTTC. It is translated as CASSAIPGQGIEQYF.

CDR3 DNA: TGTGCCAGCAGTTTCACAAGAGGCTACACCTTC. It specifies CASSFTRGYTF. The gene calls are TRBV6-5 and TRBJ1-2; unclear D gene. The length of the CDR3 is 11 residues. CDR1 and CDR2 (germline): MNHEY, SVGAGI. V lost 4 bases and J 8 bases, leaving 8 bases between the germline ends.

The gene calls are TRBV11-2 and TRBJ2-7, with D possibly matching TRBD2 (7 bases). The CDR3 spans 15 residues. Trimming stripped 5 bases from V and 3 bases from J, with 17 bases between. CDR1 and CDR2 (germline): SGHAT, FQNNGV. CDR3 region: CASSQARGGLYEQYF. Written as DNA, the CDR3 is TGTGCCAGCAGCCAAGCGAGGGGGGGCCTCTACGAGCAGTACTTC.

The rearrangement uses TRBV28 and TRBJ2-2, with 9 bases identical to TRBD2. CDR3 length: 16 amino acids. Germline-derived CDR1 and CDR2 are MDHEN and SYDVKM. V lost 5 bases and J lost 5; bases outside the gene matches: 9. For the CDR3, the DNA is TGTGCCAGCAGTAGGACAGGAAGCGGGAGGACCGGGGAGCTGTTTTTT. Protein sequence: CASSRTGSGRTGELFF.